This entry concerns a single T cell receptor beta chain. This CDR3 has 13 amino acids. V dropped 5 bases and J dropped 2; count of bases not matched to a gene: 3. This record belongs to a study of CD8 T cells in ankylosing spondylitis. TCRdb re-called the 5' RACE reads with MiXCR, one entry per CDR3 protein. The table lists 350,000 to 450,000 distinct CDR3 sequences, 20% to 25% of them singletons. This sequence joins TRBV12-3 or TRBV12-4 and TRBJ2-7, with 7 bases that match TRBD1. The clonotype originates from a male donor with ankylosing spondylitis or in good health (not recorded which). The sequenced sample was blood, either unsorted or a sorted T cell fraction (not recorded which). CDR3 protein: CASSPQGAYEQYF. The CDR3 DNA sequence: TGTGCCAGCAGTCCCCAGGGGGCCTACGAGCAGTACTTC.